This T cell receptor (beta chain) stems from a study of spatial heterogeneity in lung cancer. Overall study context: Available follow-up PBMC samples, collected a median of about two years post-resection, were sequenced.

Every TCR cDNA molecule bore a unique molecular identifier. A single record per CDR3 protein comes from TCRdb applying MiXCR to the 5' RACE reads. There are fewer than 150,000 distinct CDR3 sequences in the sample; about 10% occur only once, and 20% to 30% lies in the top ten. This clonotype was seen a handful of times. What it binds is unknown. Study observations and caveats: More often at tumor resection than at routine follow-up, ubiquitous expanded tumor TCRs were detected in the blood.

Trimming pared 6 bases from V and 6 bases from J, leaving 12 bases between. Germline CDR1 and CDR2: DFQATT and SNEGSKA (reference sequence). The CDR3 covers 11 residues. This sample's time point: blood at routine non-recurrence follow-up after resection. No cell sorting; template was whole RNA from tumor, lung tissue or PBMC. This TCR was recovered from a female donor with early-stage non-small cell lung cancer. This sample comprised PBMCs, obtained at follow-up. The V and J genes are TRBV20-1 and TRBJ2-7; possibly TRBD2 for D (6 bases). CDR3 sequence: CSAPGLSEQYF. The DNA of the CDR3 is TGCAGTGCGCCTGGACTATCCGAGCAGTACTTC.